This section outlines one T cell receptor (beta chain) sequence together with its context. The target antigen is unknown. The CDR3 is 15 residues long. Trimming pared 5 bases from V and 8 bases from J, leaving 21 bases between. Per the germline V gene, CDR1 is SGHAT and CDR2 is FQNNGV. This sample stems from a study of shared clonotypes between healthy human individuals. On the study more broadly: A few men and a couple of women, aged 18 to 49, were donors. Every donor yielded three CD4 naive, three CD4 memory, two CD8 naive and one CD8 memory plate.

General observations from the study: It was the non-shared clonotypes that had lower generation probabilities than clonotypes shared by all four donors.

Each sorted subset replicate got 200 ng genomic DNA, tens of thousands of genomes. Clones were sequenced by immunoSEQ multiplex PCR, and TCRdb holds only the in-frame ones, with some missing. The table shows 2,500,000 or so clones, with roughly 92% occurring only once. The sequence came from a young man in good health. Some clones in this sample may be carry-over from other donors' samples. Sequences were obtained from naive CD4+ T cells from PBMCs. Subset noted: CD45RA+ positively selected. V is TRBV11-2 and J is TRBJ1-2; D remains ambiguous. The DNA of the CDR3 is TGTGCCAGCAGCCAATCCCCCAGTTCCGGAGGGGGCTACACCTTC. Amino acids: CASSQSPSSGGGYTF. Variable domain in full (rest from reference TRBV11-2 and TRBJ1-2): EAGVAQSPRYKIIEKRQSVAFWCNPISGHATLYWYQQILGQGPKLLIQFQNNGVVDDSQLPKDRFSAERLKGVDSTLKIQPAKLEDSAVYLCASSQSPSSGGGYTFGSGTRLTVV.